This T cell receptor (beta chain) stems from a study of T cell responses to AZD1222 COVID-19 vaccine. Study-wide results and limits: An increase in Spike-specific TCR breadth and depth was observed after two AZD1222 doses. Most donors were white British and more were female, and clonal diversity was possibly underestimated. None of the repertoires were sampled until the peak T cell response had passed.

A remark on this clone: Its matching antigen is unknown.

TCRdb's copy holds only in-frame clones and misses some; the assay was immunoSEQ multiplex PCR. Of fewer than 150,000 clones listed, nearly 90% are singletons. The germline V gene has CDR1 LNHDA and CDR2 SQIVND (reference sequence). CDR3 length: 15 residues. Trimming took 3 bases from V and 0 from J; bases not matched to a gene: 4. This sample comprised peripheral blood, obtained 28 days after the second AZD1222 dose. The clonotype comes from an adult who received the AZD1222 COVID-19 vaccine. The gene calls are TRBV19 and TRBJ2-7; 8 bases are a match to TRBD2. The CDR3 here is CASSIVGTSSYEQYF. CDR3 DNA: TGTGCCAGTAGTATCGTGGGGACTAGCTCCTACGAGCAGTACTTC.